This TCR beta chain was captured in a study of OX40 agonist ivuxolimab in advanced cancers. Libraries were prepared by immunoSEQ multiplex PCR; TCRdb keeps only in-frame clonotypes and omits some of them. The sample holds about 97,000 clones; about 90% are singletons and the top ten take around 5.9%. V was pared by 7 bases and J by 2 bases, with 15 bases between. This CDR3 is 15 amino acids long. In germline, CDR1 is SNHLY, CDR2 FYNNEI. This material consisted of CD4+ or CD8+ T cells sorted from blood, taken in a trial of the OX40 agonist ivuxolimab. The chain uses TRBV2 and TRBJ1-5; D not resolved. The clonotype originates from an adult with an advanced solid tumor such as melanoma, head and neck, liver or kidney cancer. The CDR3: CASILDSTGNQPQHF. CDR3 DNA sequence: TGTGCCAGCATATTAGACTCAACTGGCAATCAGCCCCAGCATTTT.